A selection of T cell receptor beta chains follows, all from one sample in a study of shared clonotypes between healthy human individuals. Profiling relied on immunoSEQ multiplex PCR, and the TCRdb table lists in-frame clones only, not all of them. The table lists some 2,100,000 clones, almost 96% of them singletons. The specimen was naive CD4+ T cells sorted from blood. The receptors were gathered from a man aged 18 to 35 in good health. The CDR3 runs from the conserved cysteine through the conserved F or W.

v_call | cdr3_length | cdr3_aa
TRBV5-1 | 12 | CASSLGVETQYF
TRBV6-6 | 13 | CASSRDVYNEQFF
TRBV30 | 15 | CAWRKTGRMNTEAFF
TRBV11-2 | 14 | CASSLSRNTGELFF
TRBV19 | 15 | CATSDRGRNTGELFF
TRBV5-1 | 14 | CASSGGGHYNEQFF
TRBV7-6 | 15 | CASGQRGLYQETQYF
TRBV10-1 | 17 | CASSEKGPRPWSGELFF
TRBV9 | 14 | CASSVGLASDTQYF
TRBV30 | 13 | CAWSGARADTQYF
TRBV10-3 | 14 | CATRGTGTNEKLFF
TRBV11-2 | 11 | CASSLVGQSYF
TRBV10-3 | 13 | CATLQGANTEAFF
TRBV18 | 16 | CASSHTGLAGNNEQFF